Following are 20 T cell receptor beta chains from one sample sequenced in a study of T cells after somatic rescue of genetic block. Produced via immunoSEQ multiplex PCR; TCRdb's table is partial and in-frame only. This sample has 68,000 or so clones, with 80% to 95% found just once. The material sequenced was peripheral blood mononuclear cells (PBMCs). These receptors were taken from a man in his forties.

The genes are TRBV11-2 and TRBJ1-1; D not certain. V dropped 7 bases and J dropped 7 bases, with 25 bases sitting between them. Per germline, CDR1 SGHAT and CDR2 FQNNGV. The CDR3 is 16 residues long. CDR3 amino acids: CASIPPSLRGFGEAFF. In nucleotides, the CDR3 is TGTGCCAGCATCCCTCCTTCGTTGCGCGGCTTTGGTGAAGCTTTCTTT.

This clone was picked up one time. The rearrangement joins TRBV6-5 to TRBJ2-1; no clear D gene. Trimming took 7 bases from V and 0 from J, leaving 13 bases between them. The CDR3 spans 15 residues. Germline assignment: CDR1 MNHEY and CDR2 SVGAGI. CDR3 in DNA: TGTGCCAGCACCCAACGGGTGAGCTCCTACAATGAGCAGTTCTTC. It yields the protein CASTQRVSSYNEQFF.

This clone was found once. This chain joins TRBV28 and TRBJ2-1, with 10 bases that match TRBD2. CDR1 MDHEN and CDR2 SYDVKM come from the germline V gene. This CDR3 has 22 residues. The ends lost 6 bases at V and 0 bases at J; junction bases unmatched: 23. In DNA, the CDR3 is TGTGCCAGCAGGACACAATTTTGGGACCGACTAGCGGGTGATAGCTCCTACAATGAGCAGTTCTTC. As protein: CASRTQFWDRLAGDSSYNEQFF. Based on the CDR3 plus reference TRBV28 and TRBJ2-1, the full variable domain is DVKVTQSSRYLVKRTGEKVFLECVQDMDHENMFWYRQDPGLGLRLIYFSYDVKMKEKGDIPEGYSVSREKKERFSLILESASTNQTSMYLCASRTQFWDRLAGDSSYNEQFFGPGTRLTVL.

The J gene is TRBJ1-1, the V gene TRBV25-1; no definite D call. CDR1 is MGHDK, CDR2 SYGVNS, per germline. The V gene lost 1 base and the J gene lost 1 base, with 10 bases spanning the gap. The CDR3 extends over 15 amino acids. Here the CDR3 DNA reads TGTGCCAGCAGTGAATTAGGGAGGAGGAACACTGAAGCTTTCTTT. Encoded protein: CASSELGRRNTEAFF.

This chain uses TRBV5-4 with TRBJ1-4, with 8 bases matching TRBD1. This CDR3 region has 15 residues. V gave up 3 bases and J gave up 1 base; unmatched junction bases: 2. Germline values: CDR1 SGHNT, CDR2 YYREEE (reference sequence). DNA for the CDR3: TGTGCCAGCAGCTCCGACAGGGGAACTAATGAAAAACTGTTTTTT. It specifies CASSSDRGTNEKLFF.

The chain combines TRBV2 with TRBJ1-1; D remains ambiguous. Trimming pared 5 bases from V and 5 bases from J, leaving 9 bases between. CDR1 is SNHLY, CDR2 FYNNEI, per germline. CDR3 length: 12 residues. The CDR3 sequence is CASSKKLTEAFF. The CDR3 DNA follows: TGTGCCAGCAGTAAAAAGTTGACTGAAGCTTTCTTT.

J is TRBJ1-6 and V is TRBV5-6; perhaps TRBD1 as D (5 bases). Looked up from germline, CDR1 is SGHDT and CDR2 is YYEEEE. CDR3 length equals 18 residues. Trimming took 5 bases from V and 0 from J, leaving 18 bases between them. In nucleotides, the CDR3 is TGTGCCAGCAGGTCAACCGCGGCAGGGAGCTCCTATAATTCACCCCTCCACTTT. Its translation: CASRSTAAGSSYNSPLHF. The whole variable domain, remainder taken from reference TRBV5-6 and TRBJ1-6, is DAGVTQSPTHLIKTRGQQVTLRCSPKSGHDTVSWYQQALGQGPQFIFQYYEEEERQRGNFPDRFSGHQFPNYSSELNVNALLLGDSALYLCASRSTAAGSSYNSPLHFGNGTRLTVT.

The CDR3 coding sequence is TGTGCCAGTAGTTTGACAGGGGGCGGGAATACGCAGTATTTT. It specifies CASSLTGGGNTQYF. This sequence joins TRBV19 and TRBJ2-3; 10 bases align to TRBD1. There are 14 residues in the CDR3. V lost 5 bases, J lost 7 bases, and 6 bases stayed unmatched. The germline CDR1 and CDR2 sequences are LNHDA and SQIVND (reference sequence).

The chain uses TRBV28 and TRBJ2-1; 9 nucleotides agree with TRBD1. V shed 7 bases, J shed 9 bases, and the junction held 13 bases outside the gene matches. This CDR3 comprises 15 residues. Germline assignment: CDR1 MDHEN and CDR2 SYDVKM. Here the CDR3 reads CASKAGTGLAGEQFF. Here the CDR3 DNA reads TGTGCCAGCAAGGCCGGGACAGGGTTAGCGGGTGAGCAGTTCTTC.

The V call is TRBV5-1, the J call TRBJ1-5; maybe TRBD1 (5 bases). Trimming stripped 1 base from V and 1 base from J, with 18 bases between. The CDR3 spans 18 residues. The germline V gene encodes CDR1 SGHRS and CDR2 YFSETQ. This CDR3 reads CASSLKIRDPRSNQPQHF. Written as DNA, the CDR3 is TGCGCCAGCAGCTTGAAAATTCGGGACCCAAGAAGCAATCAGCCCCAGCATTTT.

This clone was seen only once. V and J are TRBV27 and TRBJ2-3; D is perhaps TRBD2 (6 bases). Germline-derived CDR1 and CDR2 are MNHEY and SMNVEV (reference sequence). This CDR3 region has 16 residues. Trimming took 2 bases from V and 4 from J, leaving 16 bases between them. The chain's CDR3 is CASSLIPGEVADTQYF. CDR3 coding DNA: TGTGCCAGCAGTTTAATCCCCGGGGAGGTGGCAGATACGCAGTATTTT.

The rearrangement uses TRBV7-8 and TRBJ2-1, with 14 bases fitting TRBD2. Trimming cost V 5 bases and J 8 bases; bases outside gene matches: 11. The CDR3 loop spans 17 amino acids. Germline V lookup: CDR1 SGHVS, CDR2 FQNEAQ. CDR3 loop: CASSEGLAGAKWDEQFF. The CDR3 region has the DNA TGTGCCAGCAGCGAGGGACTAGCGGGAGCAAAATGGGATGAGCAGTTCTTC.

V gene TRBV5-1 combines with J gene TRBJ1-3, with unresolved D. The CDR3 has 15 amino acids. Germline V gene lookup returns CDR1 SGHRS and CDR2 YFSETQ. Trimming took off 0 bases at V and 0 bases at J, with 7 bases between the two ends. CDR3 amino acids: CASSLVADSGNTIYF. The CDR3 DNA follows: TGCGCCAGCAGCTTGGTGGCTGACTCTGGAAACACCATATATTTT.

V usage is TRBV19 and J usage is TRBJ1-5, with 9 bases identical to TRBD1. J lost 2 bases, V lost 1 base, and 0 bases had no gene match. Germline V gives CDR1 LNHDA, CDR2 SQIVND (reference sequence). This CDR3 contains 15 residues. The CDR3 bases are TGTGCCAGTAGTATAGGGGACAGGGGCAATCAGCCCCAGCATTTT. Encoded protein: CASSIGDRGNQPQHF.

V is TRBV19 and J is TRBJ1-6; weak D call: TRBD1 (5 bases). The CDR3 loop spans 14 amino acids. Germline loops: CDR1 LNHDA, CDR2 SQIVND (reference sequence). The V and J ends lost 3 bases and 7 bases respectively, with 10 bases between them. The CDR3 here is CASSIDRWNSPLHF. The DNA of the CDR3 is TGTGCCAGTAGTATTGACAGATGGAATTCACCCCTCCACTTT.

The rearrangement links TRBV13 to TRBJ1-2; maybe TRBD1 (6 bases). Germline CDR1 PRHDT, CDR2 FYEKMQ (reference sequence). There are 12 residues in the CDR3. V lost 4 bases to trimming and J lost 8 bases, with 11 bases between them. The CDR3, as DNA: TGTGCCAGCAGCTCCTACAGGGTGGGCTACACCTTC. Translated, it gives CASSSYRVGYTF.

The V and J genes are TRBV6-1 and TRBJ2-1; D might be TRBD1 (5 bases). V was clipped by 7 bases and J by 6 bases, with 10 bases between them. The CDR3 has 12 amino acids. Germline V gene lookup returns CDR1 MNHNS and CDR2 SASEGT. In DNA form, the CDR3 reads TGTGCCAGCACCTGGACAAGCAATGAGCAGTTCTTC. Its translation is CASTWTSNEQFF.

The sample holds one count of this clone. In nucleotides, the CDR3 is TGTGCCAGCAGCGTAGGACAAGTCAACCCCAGTCTCAATGAGCAGTTCTTC. This translates into CASSVGQVNPSLNEQFF. The chain combines TRBV9 with TRBJ2-1; D is undetermined. V shed 0 bases and J shed 6 bases, with 19 bases lying between them. CDR1 is SGDLS and CDR2 is YYNGEE in the germline V gene. The CDR3 is 17 amino acids.

The chain has TRBV27 and TRBJ2-5; tentative D call: TRBD2 (6 bases). Germline values: CDR1 MNHEY, CDR2 SMNVEV (reference sequence). Trimming pared 5 bases from V and 10 bases from J, leaving 17 bases between. The CDR3 runs to 13 residues. The CDR3, as DNA: TGTGCCAGCAGTCGGACGCGGGATACGGGCCAGTACTTC. This sequence encodes CASSRTRDTGQYF.

The V call is TRBV7-2, the J call TRBJ2-2; the D gene is possibly TRBD1 (7 bases). V was trimmed by 8 bases and J by 6 bases, leaving 16 bases between them. The CDR3 spans 14 residues. Per the germline V gene, CDR1 is SGHTA and CDR2 is FQGNSA. The CDR3 sequence is CASLQGGSAGELFF. CDR3 bases: TGTGCCAGCCTGCAGGGGGGTTCGGCCGGGGAGCTGTTTTTT.